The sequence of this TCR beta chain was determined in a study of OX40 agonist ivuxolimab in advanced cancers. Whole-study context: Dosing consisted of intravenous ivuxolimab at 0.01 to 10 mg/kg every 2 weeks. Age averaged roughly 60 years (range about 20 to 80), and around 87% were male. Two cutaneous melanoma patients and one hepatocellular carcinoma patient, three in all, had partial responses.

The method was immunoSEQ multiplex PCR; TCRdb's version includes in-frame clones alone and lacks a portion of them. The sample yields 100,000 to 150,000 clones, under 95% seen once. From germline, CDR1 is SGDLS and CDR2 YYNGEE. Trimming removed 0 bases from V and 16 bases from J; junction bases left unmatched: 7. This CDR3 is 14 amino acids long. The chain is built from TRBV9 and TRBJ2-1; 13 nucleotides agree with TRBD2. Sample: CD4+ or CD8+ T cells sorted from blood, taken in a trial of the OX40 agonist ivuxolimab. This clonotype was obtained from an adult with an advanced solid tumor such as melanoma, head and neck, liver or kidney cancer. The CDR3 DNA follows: TGTGCCAGCAGCGTAGAACTAGCGGGAGGGCCCACTTTCTTC. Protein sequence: CASSVELAGGPTFF.